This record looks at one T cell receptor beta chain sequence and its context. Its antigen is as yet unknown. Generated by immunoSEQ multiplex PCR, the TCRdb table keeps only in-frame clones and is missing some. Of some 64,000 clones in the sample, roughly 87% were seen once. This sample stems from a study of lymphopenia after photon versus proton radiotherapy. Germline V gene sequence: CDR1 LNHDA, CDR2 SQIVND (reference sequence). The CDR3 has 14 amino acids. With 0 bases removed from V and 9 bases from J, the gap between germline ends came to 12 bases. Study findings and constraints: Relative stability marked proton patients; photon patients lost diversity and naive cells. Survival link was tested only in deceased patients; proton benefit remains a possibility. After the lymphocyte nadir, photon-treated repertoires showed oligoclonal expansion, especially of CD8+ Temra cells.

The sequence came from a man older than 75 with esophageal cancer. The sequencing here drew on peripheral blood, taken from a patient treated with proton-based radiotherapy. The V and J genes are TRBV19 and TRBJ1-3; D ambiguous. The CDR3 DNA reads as TGTGCCAGTAGTATAGACAGCCCGACGGCCACCATATATTTT. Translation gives CASSIDSPTATIYF.